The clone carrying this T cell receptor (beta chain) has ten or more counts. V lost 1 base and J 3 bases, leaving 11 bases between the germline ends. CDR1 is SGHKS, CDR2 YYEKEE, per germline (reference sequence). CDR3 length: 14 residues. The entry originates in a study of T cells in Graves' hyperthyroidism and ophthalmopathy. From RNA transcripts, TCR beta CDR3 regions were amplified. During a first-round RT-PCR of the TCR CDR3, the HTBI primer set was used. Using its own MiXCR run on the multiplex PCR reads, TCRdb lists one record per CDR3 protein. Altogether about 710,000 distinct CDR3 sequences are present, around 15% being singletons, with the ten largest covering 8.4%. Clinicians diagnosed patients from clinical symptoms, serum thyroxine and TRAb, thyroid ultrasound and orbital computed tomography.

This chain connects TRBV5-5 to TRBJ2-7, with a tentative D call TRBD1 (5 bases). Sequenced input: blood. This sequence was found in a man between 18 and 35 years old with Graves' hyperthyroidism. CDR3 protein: CASSLLGQIYEQYF. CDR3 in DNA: TGTGCCAGCAGCTTGTTGGGGCAAATCTACGAGCAGTACTTC.